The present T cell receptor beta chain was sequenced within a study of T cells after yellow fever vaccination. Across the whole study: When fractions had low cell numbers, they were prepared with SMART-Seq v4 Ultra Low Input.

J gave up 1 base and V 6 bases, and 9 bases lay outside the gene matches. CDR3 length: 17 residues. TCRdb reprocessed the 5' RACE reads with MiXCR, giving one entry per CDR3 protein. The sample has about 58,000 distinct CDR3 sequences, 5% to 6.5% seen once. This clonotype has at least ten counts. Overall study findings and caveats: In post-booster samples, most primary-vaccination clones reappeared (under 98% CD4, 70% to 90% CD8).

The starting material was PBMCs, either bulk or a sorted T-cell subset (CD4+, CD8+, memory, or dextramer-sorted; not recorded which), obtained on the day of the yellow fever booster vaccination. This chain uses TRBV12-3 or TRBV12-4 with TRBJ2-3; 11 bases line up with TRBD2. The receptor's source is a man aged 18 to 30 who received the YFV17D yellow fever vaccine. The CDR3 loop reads CASSPTVTSGGTDTQYF. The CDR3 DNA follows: TGTGCCAGCAGCCCAACCGTGACTAGCGGGGGCACAGATACGCAGTATTTT.